Listed here is a single T cell receptor (beta chain). The antigen remains unidentified. Primers for the PCR totalled 60 Vbeta and 13 Jbeta. The protocol was immunoSEQ multiplex PCR, while the TCRdb copy is restricted to in-frame clones and leaves out a portion. Of fewer than 250,000 clones listed, about 83% are singletons. The data stem from a study of cytomegalovirus exposure and HLA in healthy donors. Across the study: Of the donors genotyped, some 400 in all, 75% to 85% fell in the Caucasian-associated ancestry cluster.

Regarding the study as a whole: HLA restriction was apparent for most CMV-associated TCR beta chains in a later analysis. The study designated 150 or so TCR beta chains cytomegalovirus-associated. Association of a missense DCLRE1C variant with TCR beta V- and J-gene trimming was reported in a later analysis.

This clonotype was obtained from a man in his forties in good health and CMV-seronegative. The specimen sequenced was PBMCs.

CDR3 nucleotide sequence: TGTGCCAGCAGTAAGACTAGCGGGGGGCCGTGGGAGACCCAGTACTTC. Protein: CASSKTSGGPWETQYF. The chain couples TRBV27 to TRBJ2-5, with TRBD2 matching over 13 bases. This CDR3 comprises 16 residues. J was trimmed by 5 bases and V by 5 bases; bases with no gene match: 8. CDR1 and CDR2 (germline): MNHEY, SMNVEV (reference sequence).